The 32 T cell receptor beta chains listed next were all sequenced from one sample in a study of T cells after yellow fever vaccination. One entry per CDR3 protein, called by TCRdb with MiXCR from the 5' RACE reads. The sample has under 300,000 distinct CDR3 sequences; approximately 6.8% are singletons. The specimen was CD4+ T cells sorted from PBMCs, collected on the day of the yellow fever booster vaccination. These receptors all stem from a man younger than 40 who received the YFV17D yellow fever vaccine.

The sample holds many counts of this clonotype. The genes are TRBV5-1 and TRBJ2-2; a weak D match, TRBD2 (5 bases). This CDR3 region has 13 residues. Germline V gives CDR1 SGHRS, CDR2 YFSETQ. Trimming pared 6 bases from V and 1 base from J, leaving 7 bases between. The CDR3 protein is CASTGVNTGELFF. CDR3 in DNA: TGCGCCAGCACCGGGGTGAACACCGGGGAGCTGTTTTTT.

This clonotype has a handful of counts. The chain recombines TRBV7-2 with TRBJ2-4; D unclear. Germline values: CDR1 SGHTA, CDR2 FQGNSA. The CDR3 contains 13 residues. The V and J ends lost 4 bases and 1 base respectively, with 5 bases between them. The CDR3 sequence: CASSSPAKNIQYF. CDR3 DNA sequence: TGTGCCAGCAGCTCGCCTGCCAAAAACATTCAGTACTTC. Together with reference TRBV7-2 and TRBJ2-4, the CDR3 gives the full variable domain: GAGVSQSPSNKVTEKGKDVELRCDPISGHTALYWYRQSLGQGLEFLIYFQGNSAPDKSGLPSDRFSAERTGGSVSTLTIQRTQQEDSAVYLCASSSPAKNIQYFGAGTRLSVL.

V usage is TRBV20-1 and J usage is TRBJ1-5; D unresolved. The V end lost 3 bases, the J end lost 0 bases, and 9 bases lay between the germline ends. The CDR3 is 14 residues long. The V gene's germline CDR1 is DFQATT and CDR2 SNEGSKA (reference sequence). As DNA, the CDR3 is TGCAGTGCTAGGGGTGGATATAGCAATCAGCCCCAGCATTTT. Translation gives CSARGGYSNQPQHF.

The sample holds many counts of this clonotype. V and J are TRBV29-1 and TRBJ2-3; D may match TRBD1 or TRBD2 (6 bases each). CDR3 length equals 15 residues. V was trimmed by 3 bases and J by 4 bases, leaving 17 bases between them. Germline loops: CDR1 SQVTM, CDR2 ANQGSEA. In DNA form, the CDR3 reads TGCAGCGTTGACGGGGCGAGGGGGGCGGCAGATACGCAGTATTTT. Amino acid sequence: CSVDGARGAADTQYF.

This clonotype occurred many times. This chain uses TRBV28 with TRBJ2-7, with 9 bases that match TRBD1. Germline-derived CDR1 and CDR2 are MDHEN and SYDVKM. V dropped 2 bases and J dropped 12; count of bases not matched to a gene: 2. This CDR3 spans 11 amino acids. This CDR3 is CASSLQGQGYF. The CDR3, as DNA: TGTGCCAGCAGTTTACAGGGACAGGGGTACTTC.

This clonotype was seen repeatedly, ten times or more. V and J are TRBV23-1 and TRBJ1-1, with D uncertain. TRBV23-1 is treated as an ORF (open reading frame) with a function not yet certain. The CDR3 loop spans 17 amino acids. V was pared by 5 bases and J by 4 bases, with 23 bases between. The CDR3, as DNA: TGCGCCAGCAGTGGGGTCGGGGTTTATCGGGAGACCACTGAAGCTTTCTTT. It specifies CASSGVGVYRETTEAFF.

There are a few counts of this clonotype. The chain combines TRBV5-1 with TRBJ2-6; no definite D call. Germline V gives CDR1 SGHRS, CDR2 YFSETQ. The CDR3 spans 15 residues. Deletions cut 4 bases from V and 0 bases from J, with 8 bases between. CDR3 region: CASSPILSGANVLTF. The CDR3 bases are TGCGCCAGCAGCCCCATCCTCTCTGGGGCCAACGTCCTGACTTTC.

This clonotype was observed a few times. The chain carries TRBV7-3 and TRBJ2-1; perhaps TRBD1 as D (5 bases). V lost 5 bases and J lost 6, with 17 bases in between. CDR3 length: 15 residues. Germline values: CDR1 SGHTA, CDR2 FQGTGA. CDR3 coding DNA: TGTGCCAGCAGCCCACAAGGACAATTAGGCAATGAGCAGTTCTTC. Its translation is CASSPQGQLGNEQFF. Looking up the rest from reference TRBV7-3 and TRBJ2-1 gives the full variable domain: GAGVSQTPSNKVTEKGKYVELRCDPISGHTALYWYRQSLGQGPEFLIYFQGTGAADDSGLPNDRFFAVRPEGSVSTLKIQRTERGDSAVYLCASSPQGQLGNEQFFGPGTRLTVL.

This clonotype was seen a few times. The CDR3, as DNA: TGTGCCAGCAGTTACTCGACACAGGGCCCTGAGCAGTTCTTC. It yields the protein CASSYSTQGPEQFF. This sequence joins TRBV6-5 and TRBJ2-1, with a possible D match to TRBD1 (6 bases). The V gene's germline CDR1 is MNHEY and CDR2 SVGAGI. V was trimmed by 0 bases and J by 9 bases, leaving 12 bases between them. The CDR3 extends over 14 amino acids.

This clonotype was counted ten times or more. The chain carries TRBV20-1 and TRBJ1-2; D is unresolved. The CDR3 is made up of 12 amino acids. Germline CDR1 reads DFQATT; CDR2 reads SNEGSKA (reference sequence). The CDR3 DNA is TGCAGGGCGGGAGCAACTAACTATGGCTACACCTTC. Translation gives CRAGATNYGYTF.

At least ten counts were recorded for this clonotype. The chain employs TRBV27 and TRBJ2-1, with D perhaps matching TRBD1 (5 bases). This CDR3 contains 14 residues. CDR1 is MNHEY and CDR2 is SMNVEV in the germline V gene (reference sequence). The germline V and J ends were trimmed by 3 bases and 3 bases, with 9 bases remaining between them. The CDR3 DNA reads TGTGCCAGCAGTTTCTCGGACAACTACAATGAGCAGTTCTTC. The encoded protein is CASSFSDNYNEQFF.

The chain links TRBV20-1 to TRBJ2-7, with TRBD2 matching 8 bases. V was clipped by 8 bases and J by 2 bases; unmatched bases: 11. This CDR3 has 14 amino acids. CDR1 and CDR2 from the germline V gene are DFQATT and SNEGSKA (reference sequence). The CDR3 reads CSLAGFSGTYEQYF. The CDR3 coding sequence is TGCAGTTTAGCGGGGTTTAGCGGCACCTACGAGCAGTACTTC.

The chain uses TRBV3-1 and TRBJ1-5; D is perhaps TRBD1 (6 bases). Germline V gives CDR1 LGHDT, CDR2 YNNKEL (reference sequence). V shed 6 bases and J shed 7 bases, with 16 bases lying between them. The CDR3 contains 14 residues. The CDR3 sequence: CASSPGEGGQPQHF. CDR3 DNA: TGTGCCAGCAGTCCCGGGGAAGGGGGACAGCCCCAGCATTTT.

This clonotype was counted a few times. V is TRBV19 and J is TRBJ2-7, with D possibly being TRBD1 or TRBD2 (5 bases each). CDR1 and CDR2 (germline): LNHDA, SQIVND (reference sequence). CDR3 size: 20 residues. Between the trimmed V and J ends, which lost 5 bases and 3 bases, there was a span of 32 bases. The CDR3 DNA sequence: TGTGCCAGTAGTCACCGAAGGTTGGCAGGGTCTCCCCCCGGGGACTACGAGCAGTACTTC. This codes for CASSHRRLAGSPPGDYEQYF.

In this sample, this clonotype turned up a few times. The rearrangement uses TRBV7-2 and TRBJ2-2; D is ambiguous. The CDR3 spans 13 residues. Germline CDR1 is SGHTA and CDR2 is FQGNSA. The V gene lost 5 bases and the J gene lost 3 bases, with 7 bases spanning the gap. The CDR3, as DNA: TGTGCCAGCAGCGTAGGACACACCGGGGAGCTGTTTTTT. It translates to CASSVGHTGELFF.

J is TRBJ2-1 and V is TRBV20-1, with 13 bases lining up with TRBD2. Trimming took 3 bases from V and 10 from J; bases not matched to a gene: 12. The CDR3 extends over 16 amino acids. Germline CDR1 DFQATT, CDR2 SNEGSKA (reference sequence). CDR3 amino acids: CSASPLTSGREQEQFF. The CDR3 DNA reads TGCAGTGCTAGCCCCTTAACTAGCGGGAGGGAACAAGAGCAGTTCTTC.

As regards this clonotype: A read error is possible here, since a much larger clone lies one base away. The chain uses TRBV28 and TRBJ1-5; no clear D. The CDR3 contains 14 residues. Germline V gene sequence: CDR1 MDHEN, CDR2 SYDVKM. The V gene lost 6 bases and the J gene lost 3 bases, with 12 bases spanning the gap. CDR3 residues: CASSQIEANQPQHF. As DNA, the CDR3 is TGTGCCAGCAGCCAAATCGAGGCCAATCAGCCCCAGCATTTT.

The gene calls are TRBV6-2 or TRBV6-3 and TRBJ2-1, with 8 bases matching TRBD2. J was trimmed by 4 bases and V by 0 bases; bases with no gene match: 8. The CDR3 totals 17 residues. Per germline, CDR1 MNHEY and CDR2 SVGEGT. The CDR3 region is CASSYSRKAGVYNEQFF. In nucleotides, the CDR3 is TGTGCCAGCAGTTACTCCCGGAAAGCGGGAGTTTACAATGAGCAGTTCTTC.

This clonotype was observed a few times. V usage is TRBV9 and J usage is TRBJ2-5; TRBD2 is a possible D gene (6 bases). V was pared by 6 bases and J by 5 bases, with 14 bases between. The CDR3 totals 13 residues. The germline gives CDR1 SGDLS, CDR2 YYNGEE. CDR3 protein: CASNEGGMETQYF. DNA for the CDR3: TGTGCCAGCAACGAGGGCGGGATGGAGACCCAGTACTTC.

This clonotype has a count of ten or more. The genes are TRBV7-2 and TRBJ1-1; 8 nucleotides match TRBD1. From germline, CDR1 is SGHTA and CDR2 FQGNSA. V shed 2 bases and J 6 bases; nucleotides not matched to a gene: 5. The CDR3 spans 14 residues. Written as DNA, the CDR3 is TGTGCCAGCAGCTTATTGACAGGGGTGTCTGAAGCTTTCTTT. Amino acids: CASSLLTGVSEAFF.

In this sample, this clonotype turned up a few times. The chain uses TRBV27 and TRBJ2-1, with D unclear. This CDR3 region has 16 residues. The germline V gene encodes CDR1 MNHEY and CDR2 SMNVEV (reference sequence). V was shortened by 0 bases and J by 2 bases, with 11 bases between the two germline ends. For the CDR3, the DNA is TGTGCCAGCAGTTTATCGTCGCTTGTCCCCTACAATGAGCAGTTCTTC. This codes for CASSLSSLVPYNEQFF.

This clonotype was seen only once. CDR3 amino acids: CSVLQGVNTGELFF. The CDR3 DNA reads TGCAGCGTGTTACAGGGGGTGAACACCGGGGAGCTGTTTTTT. This chain uses TRBV29-1 with TRBJ2-2; 8 bases agree with TRBD1. The germline CDR1 and CDR2 sequences are SQVTM and ANQGSEA. J lost 1 base, V lost 6 bases, and 4 bases had no gene match. This CDR3 is built from 14 residues.

This clonotype was counted many times. At one end the junction does not follow the germline gene, possibly because of a read error. V and J are TRBV5-1 and TRBJ2-6; D might be TRBD1 (6 bases). The germline V gene encodes CDR1 SGHRS and CDR2 YFSETQ. The CDR3 contains 15 residues. The CDR3 nucleotides are TGTGCCAGCAGCCAACAGGGCTCTGGGGCCAACGTCCTGACTTTC. Translating it yields CASSQQGSGANVLTF.

This clonotype was picked up many times. The chain links TRBV5-4 to TRBJ2-3; D is ambiguous. Germline V gene data show CDR1 as SGHNT and CDR2 as YYREEE (reference sequence). This CDR3 has 13 residues. V was clipped by 4 bases and J by 5 bases, with 11 bases between them. The CDR3 DNA follows: TGTGCCAGCAGCAACACACAAGGAGATACGCAGTATTTT. This sequence encodes CASSNTQGDTQYF.

This sequence joins TRBV7-2 and TRBJ2-2; tentative D call: TRBD1 (6 bases). The CDR3 runs to 17 residues. V lost 5 bases and J 0 bases, leaving 16 bases between the germline ends. CDR1 SGHTA and CDR2 FQGNSA come from the germline V gene. The CDR3 nucleotides are TGTGCCAGCAGCCGGCGCAGGGGCAGGGCGAACACCGGGGAGCTGTTTTTT. As protein: CASSRRRGRANTGELFF.

This clonotype was seen repeatedly, ten times or more. A read error may produce the germline difference seen at one junction end. The chain joins TRBV5-1 to TRBJ2-3, with no clear D. Germline CDR1 is SGHRS and CDR2 is YFSETQ. The CDR3 extends over 15 amino acids. The CDR3 region is CASSLAYGVGDTQYF. As DNA, the CDR3 is TGCGCCAGCAGTTTGGCGTATGGGGTAGGAGATACGCAGTATTTT.

The sample holds many counts of this clonotype. J is TRBJ2-7 and V is TRBV12-3 or TRBV12-4; possibly TRBD2 for D (6 bases). The CDR3 length is 14 residues. Trimming stripped 6 bases from V and 3 bases from J, with 15 bases between. The CDR3, as DNA: TGTGCCAGCAGCCCTACGGGACTCGTCTACGAGCAGTACTTC. It translates to CASSPTGLVYEQYF.

This sequence joins TRBV7-2 and TRBJ2-7; D is unclear. The CDR3 is 15 residues long. CDR1 and CDR2 (germline): SGHTA, FQGNSA. The V end was cut by 5 bases, the J end by 4 bases, with 18 bases between. CDR3 amino acids: CASSPTPGWRYEQYF. As DNA, the CDR3 is TGTGCCAGCAGCCCCACCCCGGGTTGGCGGTACGAGCAGTACTTC.

This clonotype was seen only a few times. The chain joins TRBV5-1 to TRBJ2-1; 11 positions match TRBD2. J was trimmed by 5 bases and V by 4 bases; bases with no gene match: 2. Germline V CDR1 and CDR2: SGHRS, YFSETQ. This CDR3 has 14 amino acids. The CDR3 loop reads CASSKTSGNNEQFF. The CDR3 DNA reads as TGCGCCAGCAGCAAGACTAGCGGGAACAATGAGCAGTTCTTC. Full variable domain (rest looked up from reference TRBV5-1 and TRBJ2-1): KAGVTQTPRYLIKTRGQQVTLSCSPISGHRSVSWYQQTPGQGLQFLFEYFSETQRNKGNFPGRFSGRQFSNSRSEMNVSTLELGDSALYLCASSKTSGNNEQFFGPGTRLTVL.

This clonotype was picked up a small number of times. The J gene is TRBJ1-5, the V gene TRBV9, with TRBD1 identical over 9 bases. V lost 4 bases and J lost 2; bases outside the gene matches: 4. The germline V gene encodes CDR1 SGDLS and CDR2 YYNGEE. The CDR3 has 15 amino acids. The CDR3 coding sequence is TGTGCCAGCAGCTTACAGGGGGCGGGCAATCAGCCCCAGCATTTT. Protein product: CASSLQGAGNQPQHF.

This clonotype was counted only a few times. The J gene is TRBJ1-2, the V gene TRBV7-2, with unresolved D. Trimming took 3 bases from V and 7 from J, leaving 12 bases between them. The CDR3 extends over 13 amino acids. CDR1 and CDR2 from the germline V gene are SGHTA and FQGNSA. The CDR3 region has the DNA TGTGCCAGCAGCTTCGACGGGATCGGTGGCTACACCTTC. It translates to CASSFDGIGGYTF.

This clonotype was detected ten times or more. The V gene is TRBV6-6, the J gene TRBJ2-7; 10 nucleotides match TRBD1. The CDR3 totals 13 residues. The junction had 13 bases not matched to a gene; V was cut back by 9 bases and J by 11 bases. Germline CDR1 is MNHNY and CDR2 is SVGAGI (reference sequence). The CDR3 loop is CASQSGQGLRKYF. CDR3 DNA sequence: TGTGCCAGTCAGTCGGGACAGGGGCTTAGGAAGTACTTC.